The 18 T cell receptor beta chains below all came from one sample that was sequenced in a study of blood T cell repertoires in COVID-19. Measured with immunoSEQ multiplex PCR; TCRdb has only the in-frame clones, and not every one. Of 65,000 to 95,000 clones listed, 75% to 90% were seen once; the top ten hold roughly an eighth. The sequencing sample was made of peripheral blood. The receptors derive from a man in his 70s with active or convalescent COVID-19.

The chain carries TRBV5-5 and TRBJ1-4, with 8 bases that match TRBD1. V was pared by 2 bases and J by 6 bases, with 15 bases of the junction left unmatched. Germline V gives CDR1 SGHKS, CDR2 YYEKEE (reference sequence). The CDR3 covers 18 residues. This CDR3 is CASSFPTDRGSKDEKLFF. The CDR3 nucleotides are TGTGCCAGCAGCTTTCCAACCGACAGGGGTTCCAAGGATGAAAAACTGTTTTTT. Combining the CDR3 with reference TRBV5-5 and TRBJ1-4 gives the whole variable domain DAGVTQSPTHLIKTRGQQVTLRCSPISGHKSVSWYQQVLGQGPQFIFQYYEKEERGRGNFPDRFSARQFPNYSSELNVNALLLGDSALYLCASSFPTDRGSKDEKLFFGSGTQLSVL.

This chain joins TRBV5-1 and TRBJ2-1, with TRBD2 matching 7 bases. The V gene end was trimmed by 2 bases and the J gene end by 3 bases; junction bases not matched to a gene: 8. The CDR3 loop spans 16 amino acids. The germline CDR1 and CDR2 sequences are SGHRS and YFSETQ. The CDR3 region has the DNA TGCGCCAGCAGCTTCACCGGGACTATTCTCTACAATGAGCAGTTCTTC. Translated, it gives CASSFTGTILYNEQFF.

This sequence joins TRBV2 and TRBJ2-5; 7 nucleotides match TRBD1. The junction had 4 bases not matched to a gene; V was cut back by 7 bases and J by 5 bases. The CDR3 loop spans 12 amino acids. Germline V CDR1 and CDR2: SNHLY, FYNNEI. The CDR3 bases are TGTGCCAGCAAAGGGGGCGGGGAGACCCAGTACTTC. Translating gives CASKGGGETQYF.

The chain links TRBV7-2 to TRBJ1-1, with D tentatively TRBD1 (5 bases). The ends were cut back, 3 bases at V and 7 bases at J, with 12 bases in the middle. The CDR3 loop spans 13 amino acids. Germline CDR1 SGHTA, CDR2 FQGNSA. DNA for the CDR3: TGTGCCAGCAGCTTGTCCAGGGTCAATGAAGCTTTCTTT. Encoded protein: CASSLSRVNEAFF.

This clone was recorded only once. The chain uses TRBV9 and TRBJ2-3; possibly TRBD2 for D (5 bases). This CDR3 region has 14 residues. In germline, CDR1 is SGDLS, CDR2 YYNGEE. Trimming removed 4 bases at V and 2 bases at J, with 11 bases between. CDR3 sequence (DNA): TGTGCCAGCAGCCCAACGGGATTCACAGATACGCAGTATTTT. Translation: CASSPTGFTDTQYF.

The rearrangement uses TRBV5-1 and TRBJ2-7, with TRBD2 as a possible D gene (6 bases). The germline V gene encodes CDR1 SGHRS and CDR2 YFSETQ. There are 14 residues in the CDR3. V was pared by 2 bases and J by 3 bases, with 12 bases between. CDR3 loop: CASSFNSGSYEQYF. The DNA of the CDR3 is TGCGCCAGCAGCTTTAACTCCGGGAGCTACGAGCAGTACTTC.

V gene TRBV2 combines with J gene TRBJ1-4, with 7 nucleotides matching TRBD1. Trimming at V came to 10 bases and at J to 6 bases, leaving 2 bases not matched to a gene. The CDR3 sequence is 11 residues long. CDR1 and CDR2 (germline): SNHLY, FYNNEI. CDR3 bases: TGTGCCACCGGACAGGATGAAAAACTGTTTTTT. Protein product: CATGQDEKLFF.

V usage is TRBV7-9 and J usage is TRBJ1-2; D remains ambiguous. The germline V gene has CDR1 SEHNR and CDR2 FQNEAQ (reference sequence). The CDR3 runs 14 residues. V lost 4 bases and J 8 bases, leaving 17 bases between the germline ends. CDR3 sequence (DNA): TGTGCCAGCAGCTGGGGAGGTGCAACCCGGGGCTACACCTTC. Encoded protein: CASSWGGATRGYTF.

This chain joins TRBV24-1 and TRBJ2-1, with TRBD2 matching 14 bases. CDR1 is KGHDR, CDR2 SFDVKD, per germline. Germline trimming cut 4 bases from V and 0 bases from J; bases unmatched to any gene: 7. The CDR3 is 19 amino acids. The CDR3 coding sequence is TGTGCCACCAGTGACCCCGGGACTAGCGGGGGAGGCTCCTACAATGAGCAGTTCTTC. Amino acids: CATSDPGTSGGGSYNEQFF.

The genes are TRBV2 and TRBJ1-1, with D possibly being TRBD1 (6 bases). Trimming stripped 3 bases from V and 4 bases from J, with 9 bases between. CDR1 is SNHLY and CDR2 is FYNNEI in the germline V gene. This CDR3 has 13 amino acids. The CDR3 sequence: CASSERGGTEAFF. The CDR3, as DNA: TGTGCCAGCAGTGAGAGGGGGGGCACTGAAGCTTTCTTT.

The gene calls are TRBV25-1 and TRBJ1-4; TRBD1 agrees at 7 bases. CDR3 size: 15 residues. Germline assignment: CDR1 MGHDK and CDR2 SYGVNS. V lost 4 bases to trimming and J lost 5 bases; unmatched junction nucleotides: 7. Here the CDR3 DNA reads TGTGCCAGCAGTGTCGGGGACAGAAAAAATGAAAAACTGTTTTTT. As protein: CASSVGDRKNEKLFF.

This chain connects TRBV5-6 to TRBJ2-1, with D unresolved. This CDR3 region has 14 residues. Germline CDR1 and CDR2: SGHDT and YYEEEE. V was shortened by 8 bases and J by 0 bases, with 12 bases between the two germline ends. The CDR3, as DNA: TGTGCCAGTGGATGGGCAGGCTCCTACAATGAGCAGTTCTTC. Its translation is CASGWAGSYNEQFF.

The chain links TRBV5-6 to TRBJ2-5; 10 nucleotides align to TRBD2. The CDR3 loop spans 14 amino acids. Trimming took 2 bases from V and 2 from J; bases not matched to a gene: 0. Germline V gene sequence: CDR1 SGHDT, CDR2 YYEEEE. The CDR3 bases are TGTGCCAGCAGCTTAGCGGGGGGGCAAGAGACCCAGTACTTC. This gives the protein CASSLAGGQETQYF.

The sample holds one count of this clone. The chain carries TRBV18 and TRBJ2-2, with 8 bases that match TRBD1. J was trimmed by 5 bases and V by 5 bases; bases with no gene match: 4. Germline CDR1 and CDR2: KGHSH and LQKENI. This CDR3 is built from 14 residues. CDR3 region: CASSAQGATGELFF. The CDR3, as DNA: TGTGCCAGCTCAGCGCAGGGGGCAACCGGGGAGCTGTTTTTT.

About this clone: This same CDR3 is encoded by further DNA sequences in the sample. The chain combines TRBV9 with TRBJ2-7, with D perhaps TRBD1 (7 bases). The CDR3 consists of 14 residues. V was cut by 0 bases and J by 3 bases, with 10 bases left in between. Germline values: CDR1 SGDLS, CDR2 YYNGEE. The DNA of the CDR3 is TGTGCCAGCAGCGTAGGGCAGGGGGGCTACGAGCAGTACTTC. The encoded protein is CASSVGQGGYEQYF.

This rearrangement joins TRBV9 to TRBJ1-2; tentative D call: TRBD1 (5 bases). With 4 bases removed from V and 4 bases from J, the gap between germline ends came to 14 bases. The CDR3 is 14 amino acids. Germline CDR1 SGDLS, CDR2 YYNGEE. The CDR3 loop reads CASSLTTATYGYTF. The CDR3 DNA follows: TGTGCCAGCAGCCTCACGACAGCTACCTATGGCTACACCTTC.

DNA of the CDR3: TGTGCCAGCAGCTTAGATAGCGAGCAGTACTTC. It is translated as CASSLDSEQYF. V is TRBV7-8 and J is TRBJ2-7; D is unclear. The CDR3 runs 11 residues. The germline V and J ends were trimmed by 1 base and 6 bases, with 4 bases remaining between them. Germline CDR1 and CDR2: SGHVS and FQNEAQ.

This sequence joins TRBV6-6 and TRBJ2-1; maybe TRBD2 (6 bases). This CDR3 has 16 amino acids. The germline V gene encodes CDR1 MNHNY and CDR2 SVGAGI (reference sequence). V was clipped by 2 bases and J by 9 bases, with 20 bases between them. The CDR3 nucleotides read TGTGCCAGCAGTTACAGTGGGGGTAGTTGGGGAGGTGAGCAGTTCTTC. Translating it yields CASSYSGGSWGGEQFF.